This TCR beta chain was identified during a study of blood T cell repertoires in COVID-19. Study background: The study drew acute and convalescent COVID-19 samples from the United States, Italy and Spain.

The assay was immunoSEQ multiplex PCR, and TCRdb's table has in-frame clones only and misses some. Found here are 130,000 or so clones, 86% of them singletons; the top ten hold more than 9.5%. The CDR3 extends over 15 amino acids. V gave up 5 bases and J gave up 5 bases; unmatched junction bases: 10. The germline CDR1 and CDR2 sequences are MNHEY and SVGAGI. This sequence originates from a woman in her seventies with COVID-19, enrolled during active disease. This chain uses TRBV6-5 with TRBJ2-7, with TRBD2 matching over 9 bases. The sequencing sample was made of peripheral blood. CDR3 sequence: CASSPPRGGRHEQYF. Written as DNA, the CDR3 is TGTGCCAGCAGTCCCCCGCGGGGGGGCCGCCACGAGCAGTACTTC.